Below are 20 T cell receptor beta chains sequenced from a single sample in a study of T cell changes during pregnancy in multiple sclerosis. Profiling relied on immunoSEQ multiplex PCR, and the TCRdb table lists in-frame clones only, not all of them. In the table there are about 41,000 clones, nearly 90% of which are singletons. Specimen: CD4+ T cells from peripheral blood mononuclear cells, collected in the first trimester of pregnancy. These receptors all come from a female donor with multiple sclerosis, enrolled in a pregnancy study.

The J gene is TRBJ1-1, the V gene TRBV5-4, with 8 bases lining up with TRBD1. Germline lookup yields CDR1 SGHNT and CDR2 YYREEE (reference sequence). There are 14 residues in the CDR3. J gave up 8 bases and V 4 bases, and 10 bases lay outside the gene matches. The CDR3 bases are TGTGCCAGCAGCGGGGAGGACAGGGTTGCCGAAGCTTTCTTT. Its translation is CASSGEDRVAEAFF.

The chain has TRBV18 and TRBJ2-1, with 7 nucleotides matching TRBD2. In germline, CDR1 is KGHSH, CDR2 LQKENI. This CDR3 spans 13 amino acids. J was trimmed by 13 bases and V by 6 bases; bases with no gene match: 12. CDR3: CASSLSMGGDQFF. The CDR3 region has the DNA TGTGCCAGCTCCCTCAGTATGGGGGGGGATCAGTTCTTC.

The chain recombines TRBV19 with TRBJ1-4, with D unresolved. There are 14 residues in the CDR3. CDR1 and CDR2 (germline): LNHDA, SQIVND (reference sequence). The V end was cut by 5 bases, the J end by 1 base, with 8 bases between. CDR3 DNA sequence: TGTGCCAGTAGTCTCGGGAAAACTAATGAAAAACTGTTTTTT. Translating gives CASSLGKTNEKLFF. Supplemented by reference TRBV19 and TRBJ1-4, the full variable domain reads DGGITQSPKYLFRKEGQNVTLSCEQNLNHDAMYWYRQDPGQGLRLIYYSQIVNDFQKGDIAEGYSVSREKKESFPLTVTSAQKNPTAFYLCASSLGKTNEKLFFGSGTQLSVL.

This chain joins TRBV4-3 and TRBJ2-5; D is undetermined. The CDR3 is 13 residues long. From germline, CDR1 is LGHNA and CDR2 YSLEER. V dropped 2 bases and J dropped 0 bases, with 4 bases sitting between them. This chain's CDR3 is CASSQNYQETQYF. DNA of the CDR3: TGCGCCAGCAGCCAAAACTACCAAGAGACCCAGTACTTC.

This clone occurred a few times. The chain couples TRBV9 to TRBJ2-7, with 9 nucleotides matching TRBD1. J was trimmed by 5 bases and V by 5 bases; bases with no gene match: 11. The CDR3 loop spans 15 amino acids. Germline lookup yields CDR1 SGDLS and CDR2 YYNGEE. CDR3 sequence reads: CASSATGQGWNEQYF. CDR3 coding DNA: TGTGCCAGCAGTGCAACGGGACAGGGATGGAACGAGCAGTACTTC. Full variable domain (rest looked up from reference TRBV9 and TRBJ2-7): DSGVTQTPKHLITATGQRVTLRCSPRSGDLSVYWYQQSLDQGLQFLIQYYNGEERAKGNILERFSAQQFPDLHSELNLSSLELGDSALYFCASSATGQGWNEQYFGPGTRLTVT.

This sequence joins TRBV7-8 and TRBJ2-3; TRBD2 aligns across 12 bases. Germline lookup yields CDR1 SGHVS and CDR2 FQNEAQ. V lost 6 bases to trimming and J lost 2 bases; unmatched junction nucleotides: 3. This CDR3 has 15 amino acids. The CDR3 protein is CASRGTSGLTDTQYF. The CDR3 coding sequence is TGTGCCAGCAGGGGGACTAGCGGGCTCACAGATACGCAGTATTTT.

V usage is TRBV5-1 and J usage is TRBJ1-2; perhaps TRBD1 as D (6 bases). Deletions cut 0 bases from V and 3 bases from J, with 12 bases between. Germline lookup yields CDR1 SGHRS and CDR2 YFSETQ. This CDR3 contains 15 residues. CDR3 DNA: TGCGCCAGCAGCTTGGTTCCAGGGGACGACTATGGCTACACCTTC. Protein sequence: CASSLVPGDDYGYTF.

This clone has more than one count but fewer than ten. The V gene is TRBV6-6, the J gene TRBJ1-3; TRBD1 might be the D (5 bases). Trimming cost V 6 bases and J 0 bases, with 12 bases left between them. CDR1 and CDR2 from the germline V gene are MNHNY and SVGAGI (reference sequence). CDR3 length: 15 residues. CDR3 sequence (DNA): TGTGCCAGCAGGGGGCAGGGACTCTCTGGAAACACCATATATTTT. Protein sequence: CASRGQGLSGNTIYF.

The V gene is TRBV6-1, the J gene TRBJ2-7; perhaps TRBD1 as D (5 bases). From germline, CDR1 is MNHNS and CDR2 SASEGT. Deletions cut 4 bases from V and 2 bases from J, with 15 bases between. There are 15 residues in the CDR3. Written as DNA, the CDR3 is TGTGCCAGCAGTGGAACTTCGCAGGGTACCTACGAGCAGTACTTC. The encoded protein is CASSGTSQGTYEQYF.

DNA of the CDR3: TGTGCCAGCAGCTTAGGGTTTGGCGAGACCCAGTACTTC. Protein product: CASSLGFGETQYF. The V and J genes are TRBV7-2 and TRBJ2-5; D is ambiguous. V lost 1 base to trimming and J lost 5 bases, with 8 bases between them. Germline values: CDR1 SGHTA, CDR2 FQGNSA. The CDR3 length is 13 residues.

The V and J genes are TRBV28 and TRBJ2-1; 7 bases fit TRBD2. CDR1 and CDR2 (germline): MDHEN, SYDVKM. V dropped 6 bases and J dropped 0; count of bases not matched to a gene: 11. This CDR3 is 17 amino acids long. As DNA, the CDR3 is TGTGCCAGCAGCTCCCAGCGGGGTTCAAGCTCCTACAATGAGCAGTTCTTC. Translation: CASSSQRGSSSYNEQFF.

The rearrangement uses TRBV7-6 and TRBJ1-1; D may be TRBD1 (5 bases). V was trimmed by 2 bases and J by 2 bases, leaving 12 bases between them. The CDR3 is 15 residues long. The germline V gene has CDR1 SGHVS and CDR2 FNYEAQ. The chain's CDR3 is CASSLSWGTNTEAFF. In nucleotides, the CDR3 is TGTGCCAGCAGCTTATCGTGGGGGACTAACACTGAAGCTTTCTTT.

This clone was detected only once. The CDR3 DNA is TGTGCCAGCAGTACCCAGTTACAGGGAAAAACTGAAGCTTTCTTT. It yields the protein CASSTQLQGKTEAFF. The rearrangement joins TRBV9 to TRBJ1-1, with a weak D call TRBD1 (6 bases). The CDR3 has 15 amino acids. Germline V gene data show CDR1 as SGDLS and CDR2 as YYNGEE. Trimming took 5 bases from V and 5 from J, leaving 19 bases between them. Based on the CDR3 plus reference TRBV9 and TRBJ1-1, the full variable domain is DSGVTQTPKHLITATGQRVTLRCSPRSGDLSVYWYQQSLDQGLQFLIQYYNGEERAKGNILERFSAQQFPDLHSELNLSSLELGDSALYFCASSTQLQGKTEAFFGQGTRLTVV.

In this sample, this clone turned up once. The CDR3 spells CASSVDGLAGVLNEQFF. Here the CDR3 DNA reads TGTGCCAGCAGCGTAGACGGACTAGCGGGAGTATTGAATGAGCAGTTCTTC. J is TRBJ2-1 and V is TRBV9, with 13 bases that match TRBD2. Germline V lookup: CDR1 SGDLS, CDR2 YYNGEE. After removal of 0 bases from V and 7 bases from J, the junction contained 7 bases not matched to a gene. The CDR3 consists of 17 residues. Full variable domain (outside the CDR3, taken from reference TRBV9 and TRBJ2-1): DSGVTQTPKHLITATGQRVTLRCSPRSGDLSVYWYQQSLDQGLQFLIQYYNGEERAKGNILERFSAQQFPDLHSELNLSSLELGDSALYFCASSVDGLAGVLNEQFFGPGTRLTVL.

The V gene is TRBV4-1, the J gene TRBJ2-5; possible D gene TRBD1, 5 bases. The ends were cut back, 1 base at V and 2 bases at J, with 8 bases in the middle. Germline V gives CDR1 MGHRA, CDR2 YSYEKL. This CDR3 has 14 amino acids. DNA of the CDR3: TGCGCCAGCAGCCAAGGACAGACACAAGAGACCCAGTACTTC. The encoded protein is CASSQGQTQETQYF.

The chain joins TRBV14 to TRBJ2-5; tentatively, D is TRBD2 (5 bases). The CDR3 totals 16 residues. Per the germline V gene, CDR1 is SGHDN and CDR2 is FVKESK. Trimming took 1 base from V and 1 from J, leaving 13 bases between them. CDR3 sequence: CASSQGGAIGQETQYF. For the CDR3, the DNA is TGTGCCAGCAGCCAAGGGGGAGCGATCGGCCAAGAGACCCAGTACTTC.

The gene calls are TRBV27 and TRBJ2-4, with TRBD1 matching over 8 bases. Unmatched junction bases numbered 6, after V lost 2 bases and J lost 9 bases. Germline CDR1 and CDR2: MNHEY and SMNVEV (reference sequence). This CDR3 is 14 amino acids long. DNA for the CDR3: TGTGCCAGCAGTTTAAGGACAGGGTTGGCCATTCAGTACTTC. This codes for CASSLRTGLAIQYF.

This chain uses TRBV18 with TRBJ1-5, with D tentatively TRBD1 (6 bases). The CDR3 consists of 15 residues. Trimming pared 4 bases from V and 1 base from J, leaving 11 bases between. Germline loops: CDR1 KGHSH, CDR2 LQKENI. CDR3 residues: CASSLTGKSNQPQHF. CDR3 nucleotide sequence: TGTGCCAGCTCACTGACAGGAAAGAGCAATCAGCCCCAGCATTTT.

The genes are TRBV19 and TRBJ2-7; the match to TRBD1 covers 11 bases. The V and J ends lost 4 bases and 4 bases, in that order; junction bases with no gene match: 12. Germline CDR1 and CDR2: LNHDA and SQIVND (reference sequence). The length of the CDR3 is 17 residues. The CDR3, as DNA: TGTGCCAGTAGTACCACGGACAGGGGGCAACTTGGGTACGAGCAGTACTTC. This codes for CASSTTDRGQLGYEQYF.

CDR3 in amino acids: CASQGVMNTEAFF. DNA of the CDR3: TGTGCCAGCCAGGGGGTTATGAACACTGAAGCTTTCTTT. The J gene is TRBJ1-1, the V gene TRBV5-4, with 7 bases fitting TRBD1. The ends lost 7 bases at V and 0 bases at J; junction bases unmatched: 3. Germline lookup yields CDR1 SGHNT and CDR2 YYREEE (reference sequence). The CDR3 has 13 amino acids. Looking up the rest from reference TRBV5-4 and TRBJ1-1 gives the full variable domain: ETGVTQSPTHLIKTRGQQVTLRCSSQSGHNTVSWYQQALGQGPQFIFQYYREEENGRGNFPPRFSGLQFPNYSSELNVNALELDDSALYLCASQGVMNTEAFFGQGTRLTVV.